The source of this T cell receptor beta chain is a study of shared clonotypes between healthy human individuals (dated by TCRdb to 2018 to 2020). For the study in its entirety: The cohort comprised a couple of women and three men aged 18 to 49 years. For each donor, three plates each were used for CD4 naive and CD4 memory, two plates were used for CD8 naive, and one plate was used for CD8 memory. Blood TCR repertoires of five healthy adults were deeply sequenced to estimate repertoire size and the extent of clonotype sharing between individuals. To increase sequencing depth and limit assay-specific biases, TCR repertoire library preparation and sequencing were carried out by different laboratories using diverse techniques. Per donor, leukapheresis produced somewhere between about 0.8 and 9 billion PBMCs. General findings and caveats noted by the study authors: Rarefaction of sorted-subset datasets indicated incomplete sequencing despite the large sequencing depth. The genetic and exposure-history diversity represented was limited by the small number of donors. Higher generation probabilities were observed for clonotypes shared by all four sorted-subset donors than for non-shared clonotypes. Larger estimated clonotype richness was generally found for naive subsets than for memory subsets. Pairwise subsampling indicated that sequencing depth was expected to affect the degree of clonotype sharing among donors. Sampling was limited to blood, and TCR repertoires in tissue likely differ from TCR repertoires in blood. When a few donors were compared, the shared fraction of clonotypes was 5% to 6.5% for naive CD4, over 3% for naive CD8, 2.3% for memory CD4, and less than 0.5% for memory CD8.

At least ten counts were recorded for this clone. Its antigen is currently not known. No qualities accompany the bases; no much larger clone lies one base away. Healthy HIV-negative adults with no recently reported acute infections or vaccinations were included as donors. Only Caucasian adults living in Nashville, Tennessee, USA were represented among the donors. The CD8 memory samples were a combination of magnetically selected CD45RO+ cells and CCR7-negative CD45RA+ effector memory (TemRA) cells. Blood was obtained by leukapheresis, after which PBMCs were separated by Ficoll-Histopaque density gradient centrifugation and cryopreserved in liquid nitrogen vapor phase. Analytical flow cytometry was used to check the purity and quantity of each magnetically sorted T cell population. Genomic DNA was isolated from each sorted fraction and quantified by UV absorbance on a Nanodrop 2000c. V loses 0 bases, J loses 3 bases, and the germline ends lie 12 bases apart. The germline V gene yields MNHNS for CDR1 and SASEGT for CDR2. The CDR3 has 15 amino acids, counting the end cysteine and phenylalanine. The entry retains the CDR3 DNA only, 45 bases that are in frame from base 1.

Using the deep immunoSEQ assay, multiplex PCR amplified TCR CDR3 regions from genomic DNA. Genomic DNA extracted from each cell subset was distributed evenly over all wells of several immunoSEQ 96-well plates, and each plate served as one replicate. For sorted subsets, about 200 ng genomic DNA, equal to about 30,000 T cell genomes, was loaded into each replicate PCR. Purified libraries were measured with a Qubit 3.0 fluorometer, size-checked on a Bioanalyzer 2100, and measured again with the KAPA Library Quantification kit. Every immunoSEQ 96-well plate was sequenced on a dedicated single-read 150-cycle Illumina NextSeq 550 flow cell. The authors' pipeline ran thus. Because the immunoSEQ output held only junctional sequences and lacked quality scores, the filtering could not match the filtering applied to full-length reads. Sequences were annotated with PyIR, a Python wrapper for IgBLAST v1.9, using IMGT germline references to assign V/J genes and CDR3. Reads with weak V/J assignments (E-value above 1e-6), missing CDR3, stop codons, out-of-frame junctions, or ambiguous translated residues were removed. V3J clonotypes were defined as sequences sharing the same inferred V gene, J gene, and CDR3 amino acid sequence. Percentage overlap between repertoires was calculated by dividing the number of shared unique clonotypes by the size of the smaller repertoire. Repertoire richness was assessed with RTK rarefaction, the Chao1 estimator, and Recon v2.1 estimates of unobserved clonotypes. OLGA was used to compute generation probabilities for all TCRbeta clonotypes that the gDNA method yielded from a few donors. Sourced from immuneACCESS, this table was stored by TCRdb with only in-frame sequences that have V and J called. A share of the clones is absent; for the studies checked, an unresolved V gene accounts for under half, and the remainder has no known explanation. V and J calls and clone size are copied from that table; D and trimming were computed from the DNA. Here the sample has approximately 100,000 clones; around 71% occur a single time. The ten most abundant clones make up about 25% of the sample.

The V and J segments used are TRBV6-1 and TRBJ2-7; TRBD2 is a weak D gene call, 7 bases matching. The receptor comes from a woman in her twenties or thirties in good health. The source material was memory CD8+ T cells sorted from blood. In light of the paper, this sample's cell subset or site label describes: CD45RO+ cells pooled with CCR7-negative TemRA cells. The DNA is TGTGCCAGCAGTGAAGCGGGGGGGCATAGCTACGAGCAGTACTTC. Its translation reads: CASSEAGGHSYEQYF.